There are many counts of the clone carrying this TCR beta chain. Its antigen is still unknown. Unique molecular identifier tags were affixed to discrete cDNA molecules. Each CDR3 protein gets one entry after TCRdb re-called the 5' RACE reads with MiXCR. The top ten hold around 8.8% of the sample, which has about 30,000 distinct CDR3 sequences, about 3.9% seen once. These data come from a study of early T cells in non-severe SARS-CoV-2 infection. The wider study: Sequencing input comprised bulk RNA from unsorted whole blood; chain pairing was not available. Study conclusions and caveats: Matching against VDJdb likely underestimated virus-specific expansions, favoring anti-spike CD8.

Germline-derived CDR1 and CDR2 are SGHRS and YFSETQ. The V end was cut by 0 bases, the J end by 5 bases, with 8 bases between. The CDR3 is made up of 14 amino acids. This chain links TRBV5-1 with TRBJ2-2; D is perhaps TRBD1 (6 bases). This TCR was recovered from an adult who was a healthcare worker with PCR-confirmed SARS-CoV-2 infection or an uninfected control (not recorded which). Sequenced sample: whole blood. CDR3 nucleotide sequence: TGCGCCAGCAGCTTGGGGGACACTACCGGGGAGCTGTTTTTT. It yields the protein CASSLGDTTGELFF.